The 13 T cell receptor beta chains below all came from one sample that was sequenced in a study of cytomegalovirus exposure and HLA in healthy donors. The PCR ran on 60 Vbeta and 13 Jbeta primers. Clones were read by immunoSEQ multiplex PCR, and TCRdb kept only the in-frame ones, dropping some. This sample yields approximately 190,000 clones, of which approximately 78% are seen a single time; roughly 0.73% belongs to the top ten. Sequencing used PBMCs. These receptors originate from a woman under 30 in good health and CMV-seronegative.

The CDR3: CASSLAAGYTEAFF. The CDR3 region has the DNA TGTGCCAGCAGCTTAGCGGCCGGCTACACTGAAGCTTTCTTT. The chain couples TRBV7-3 to TRBJ1-1; D is unclear. CDR3 size: 14 residues. The V and J ends lost 2 bases and 3 bases respectively, with 10 bases between them. Germline CDR1 and CDR2: SGHTA and FQGTGA.

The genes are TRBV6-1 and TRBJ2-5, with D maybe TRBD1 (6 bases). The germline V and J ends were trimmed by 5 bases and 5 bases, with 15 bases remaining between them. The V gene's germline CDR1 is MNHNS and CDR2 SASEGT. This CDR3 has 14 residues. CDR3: CASSPGQPEETQYF. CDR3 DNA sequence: TGTGCCAGCAGTCCAGGACAGCCGGAGGAGACCCAGTACTTC.

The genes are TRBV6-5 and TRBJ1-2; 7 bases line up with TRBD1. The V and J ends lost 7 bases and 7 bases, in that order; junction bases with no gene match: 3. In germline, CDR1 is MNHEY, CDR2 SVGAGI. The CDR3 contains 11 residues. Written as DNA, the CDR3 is TGTGCCAGCACCGACAGGGTTGGCTACACCTTC. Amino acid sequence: CASTDRVGYTF.

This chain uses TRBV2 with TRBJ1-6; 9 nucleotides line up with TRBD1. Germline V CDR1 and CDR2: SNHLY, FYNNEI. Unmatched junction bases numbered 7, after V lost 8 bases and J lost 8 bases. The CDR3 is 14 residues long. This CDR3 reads CASRRDRVDSPLHF. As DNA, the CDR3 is TGTGCCAGCCGCCGGGACAGGGTCGATTCACCCCTCCACTTT.

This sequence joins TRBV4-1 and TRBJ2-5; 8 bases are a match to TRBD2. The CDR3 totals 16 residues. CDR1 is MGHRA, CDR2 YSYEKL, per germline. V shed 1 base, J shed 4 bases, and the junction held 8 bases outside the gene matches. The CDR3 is CASSQAVRGAGETQYF. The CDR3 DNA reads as TGCGCCAGCAGCCAAGCGGTGCGGGGGGCAGGAGAGACCCAGTACTTC.

Written as DNA, the CDR3 is TGTGCCAGCAGCTCATACGGTGCGGCTAGCGGACCAGTCAATGAGCAGTTCTTC. This translates into CASSSYGAASGPVNEQFF. The gene calls are TRBV7-3 and TRBJ2-1, with TRBD2 matching 7 bases. V dropped 4 bases and J dropped 6; count of bases not matched to a gene: 18. Germline-derived CDR1 and CDR2 are SGHTA and FQGTGA. The CDR3 runs 18 residues. Full variable domain (missing parts from reference TRBV7-3 and TRBJ2-1): GAGVSQTPSNKVTEKGKYVELRCDPISGHTALYWYRQSLGQGPEFLIYFQGTGAADDSGLPNDRFFAVRPEGSVSTLKIQRTERGDSAVYLCASSSYGAASGPVNEQFFGPGTRLTVL.

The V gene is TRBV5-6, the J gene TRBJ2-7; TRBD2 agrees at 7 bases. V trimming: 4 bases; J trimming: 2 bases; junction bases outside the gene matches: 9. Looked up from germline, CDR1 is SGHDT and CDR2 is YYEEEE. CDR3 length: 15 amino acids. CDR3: CASSMGLAEAYEQYF. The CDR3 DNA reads TGTGCCAGCAGCATGGGGCTAGCGGAAGCCTACGAGCAGTACTTC.

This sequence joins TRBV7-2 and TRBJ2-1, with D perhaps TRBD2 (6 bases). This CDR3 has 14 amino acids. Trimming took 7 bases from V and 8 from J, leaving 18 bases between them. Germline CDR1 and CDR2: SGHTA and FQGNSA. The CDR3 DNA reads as TGTGCCAGCATAGAGCAAAGCGGGTTCCATGAGCAGTTCTTC. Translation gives CASIEQSGFHEQFF.

The CDR3 DNA is TGTGCCAGCAGTGATACCCCCACAGGACCCTACGAGCAGTACTTC. This codes for CASSDTPTGPYEQYF. The rearrangement uses TRBV6-1 and TRBJ2-7; a weak D match, TRBD1 (5 bases). The V and J ends lost 3 bases and 2 bases respectively, with 14 bases between them. Germline-derived CDR1 and CDR2 are MNHNS and SASEGT. This CDR3 has 15 amino acids.

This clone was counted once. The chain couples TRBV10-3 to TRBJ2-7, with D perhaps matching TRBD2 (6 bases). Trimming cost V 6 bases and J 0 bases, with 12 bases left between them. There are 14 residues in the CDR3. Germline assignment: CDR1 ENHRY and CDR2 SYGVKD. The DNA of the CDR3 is TGTGCCATCAGGCCGGGACTCGACTCCTACGAGCAGTACTTC. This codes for CAIRPGLDSYEQYF.

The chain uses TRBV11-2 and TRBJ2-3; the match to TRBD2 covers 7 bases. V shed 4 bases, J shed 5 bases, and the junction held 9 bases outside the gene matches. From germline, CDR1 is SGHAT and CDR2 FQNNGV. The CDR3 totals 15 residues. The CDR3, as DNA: TGTGCCAGCAGCTGGTGGGAGGGAGGTGGAGATACGCAGTATTTT. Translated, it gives CASSWWEGGGDTQYF.

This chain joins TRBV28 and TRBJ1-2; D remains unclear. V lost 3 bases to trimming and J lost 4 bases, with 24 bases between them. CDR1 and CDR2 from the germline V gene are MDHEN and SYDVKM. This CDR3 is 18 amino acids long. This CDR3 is CASSLGGKTPLPTYGYTF. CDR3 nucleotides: TGTGCCAGCAGTTTGGGAGGGAAAACACCCCTGCCCACCTATGGCTACACCTTC.

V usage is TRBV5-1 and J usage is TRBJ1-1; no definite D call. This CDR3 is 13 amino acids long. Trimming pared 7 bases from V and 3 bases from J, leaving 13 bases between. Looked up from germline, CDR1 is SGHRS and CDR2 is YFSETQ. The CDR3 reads CASRQRLDTEAFF. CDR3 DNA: TGCGCCAGCCGTCAGCGTCTGGACACTGAAGCTTTCTTT.